This T cell receptor beta chain stems from a study of T cell responses to AZD1222 COVID-19 vaccine. Trimming took 3 bases from V and 0 from J; bases not matched to a gene: 8. The CDR3 sequence is 15 residues long. Germline CDR1 reads DFQATT; CDR2 reads SNEGSKA (reference sequence). Libraries were prepared by immunoSEQ multiplex PCR; TCRdb keeps only in-frame clonotypes and omits some of them. The table shows roughly 120,000 clones, with around 90% occurring only once. Sequenced here: peripheral blood, sampled 28 days after the second dose of the MenACWY control vaccine. The chain employs TRBV20-1 and TRBJ2-7; the match to TRBD2 covers 7 bases. This clonotype was obtained from an adult who received the MenACWY meningococcal vaccine as a control. The CDR3 here is CSASSWGEGSYEQYF. The CDR3 DNA sequence: TGCAGTGCTAGTAGTTGGGGGGAGGGCTCCTACGAGCAGTACTTC.